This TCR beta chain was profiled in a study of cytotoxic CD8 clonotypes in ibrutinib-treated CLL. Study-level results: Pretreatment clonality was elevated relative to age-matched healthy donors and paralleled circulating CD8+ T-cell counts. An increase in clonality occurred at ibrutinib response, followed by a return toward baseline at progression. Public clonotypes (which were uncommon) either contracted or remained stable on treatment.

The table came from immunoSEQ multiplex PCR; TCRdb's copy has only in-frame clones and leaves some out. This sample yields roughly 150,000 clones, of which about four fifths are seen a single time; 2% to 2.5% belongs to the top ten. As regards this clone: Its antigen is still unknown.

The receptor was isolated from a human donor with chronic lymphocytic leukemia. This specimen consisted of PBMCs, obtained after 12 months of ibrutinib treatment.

CDR3 sequence (DNA): TGTGCCACCAGCAGAGTTGGGTTTTGGGATACGCAGTATTTT. It specifies CATSRVGFWDTQYF. The V and J genes are TRBV15 and TRBJ2-3; D is ambiguous. The CDR3 runs 14 residues. Germline V CDR1 and CDR2: LNHNV, YYDKDF (reference sequence). V was shortened by 1 base and J by 6 bases, with 11 bases between the two germline ends. The full variable domain, completed using reference TRBV15 and TRBJ2-3, is DAMVIQNPRYQVTQFGKPVTLSCSQTLNHNVMYWYQQKSSQAPKLLFHYYDKDFNNEADTPDNFQSRRPNTSFCFLDIRSPGLGDTAMYLCATSRVGFWDTQYFGPGTRLTVL.